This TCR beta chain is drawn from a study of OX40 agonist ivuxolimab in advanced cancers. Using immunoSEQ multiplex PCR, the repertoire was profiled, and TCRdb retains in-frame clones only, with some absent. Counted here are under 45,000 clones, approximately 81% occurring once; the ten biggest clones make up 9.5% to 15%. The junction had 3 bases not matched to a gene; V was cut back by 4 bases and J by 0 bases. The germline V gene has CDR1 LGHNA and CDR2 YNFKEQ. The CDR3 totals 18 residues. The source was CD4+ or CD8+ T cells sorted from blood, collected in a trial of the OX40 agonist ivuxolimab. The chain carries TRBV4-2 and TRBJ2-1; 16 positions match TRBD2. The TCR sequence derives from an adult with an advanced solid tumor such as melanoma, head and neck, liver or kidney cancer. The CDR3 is CASSRGTSGGASYNEQFF. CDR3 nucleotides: TGTGCCAGCAGCCGAGGGACTAGCGGGGGGGCCTCCTACAATGAGCAGTTCTTC.